This T cell receptor (beta chain) was obtained from a study of blood T cells in healthy people across ages. Using a J-beta primer mix together with a sample-barcoded 5' primer, a second PCR was run for about 6 to 12 cycles. There were at least 2.5 million CDR3-containing paired-end reads obtained from each sample. TCRdb passed the 5' RACE reads through MiXCR, listing each CDR3 protein once. The sample contains about 1.6 million distinct CDR3 sequences, about 32% of which appear only once. This clonotype turned up a few times. This CDR3 is 14 amino acids long. Germline CDR1 and CDR2: MGHDK and SYGVNS. The V and J ends lost 3 bases and 4 bases respectively, with 13 bases between them.

This receptor was obtained from a woman aged 30 to 39 in good health. This chain links TRBV25-1 with TRBJ2-7, with D possibly TRBD1 on 7 matching bases. Source material: blood. CDR3 coding DNA: TGTGCCAGCAGTGATCAGGGGGGTAGGTACGAGCAGTACTTC. Translating gives CASSDQGGRYEQYF.